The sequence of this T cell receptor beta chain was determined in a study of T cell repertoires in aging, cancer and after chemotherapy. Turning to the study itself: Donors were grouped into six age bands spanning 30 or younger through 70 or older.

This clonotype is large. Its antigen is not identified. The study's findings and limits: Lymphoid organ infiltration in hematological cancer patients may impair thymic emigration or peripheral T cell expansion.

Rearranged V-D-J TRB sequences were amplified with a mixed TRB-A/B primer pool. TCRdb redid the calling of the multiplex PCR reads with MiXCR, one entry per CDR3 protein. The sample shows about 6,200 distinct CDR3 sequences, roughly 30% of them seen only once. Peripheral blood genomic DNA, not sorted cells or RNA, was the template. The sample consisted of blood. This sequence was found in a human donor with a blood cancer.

In nucleotides, the CDR3 is TGTGCCTGGAGTGTACCGCCAGGGGAGGGCTCACCCCTCCACTTT. Its protein product is CAWSVPPGEGSPLHF. This chain connects TRBV30 to TRBJ1-6; tentative D call: TRBD1 (6 bases). The CDR3 is 15 amino acids. Trimming took 0 bases from V and 10 from J, leaving 16 bases between them. Germline V lookup: CDR1 GTSNPN, CDR2 SVGIG (reference sequence).